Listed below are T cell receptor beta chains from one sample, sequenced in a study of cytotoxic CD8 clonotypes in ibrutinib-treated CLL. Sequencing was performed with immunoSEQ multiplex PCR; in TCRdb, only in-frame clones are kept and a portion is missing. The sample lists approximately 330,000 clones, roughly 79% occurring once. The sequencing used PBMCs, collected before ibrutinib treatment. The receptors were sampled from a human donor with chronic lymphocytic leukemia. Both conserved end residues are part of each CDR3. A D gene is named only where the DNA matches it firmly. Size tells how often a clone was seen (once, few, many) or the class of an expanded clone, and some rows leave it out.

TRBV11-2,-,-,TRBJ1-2,TGTGCCAGCAGCTCCACGGGGCGGGGCCATGGCTACACCTTC,CASSSTGRGHGYTF
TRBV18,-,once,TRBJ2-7,TGTGCCAGCTCACAATACAGGGAACGTAACGAGCAGTACTTC,CASSQYRERNEQYF
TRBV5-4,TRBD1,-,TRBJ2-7,TGTGCCAGCAGTCAAGACAGGGGGCACGAGCAGTACTTC,CASSQDRGHEQYF
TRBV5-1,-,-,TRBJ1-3,TGCGCCAGCAGCTTGTCCGACGGTGGCCACTCTGGAAACACCATATATTTT,CASSLSDGGHSGNTIYF
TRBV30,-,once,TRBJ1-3,TGTGCCTGGAGTTCGGGGGGGCATGGAAACACCATATATTTT,CAWSSGGHGNTIYF
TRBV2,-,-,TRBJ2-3,TGTGCCAGCAGACCCGACCCGGCAGATACGCAGTATTTT,CASRPDPADTQYF
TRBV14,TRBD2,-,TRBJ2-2,TGTGCCAGCAGCCCCTTAGCGGGGGCCGGGGAGCTGTTTTTT,CASSPLAGAGELFF
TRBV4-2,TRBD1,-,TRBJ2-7,TGTGCCAGCAGCCAGCAGACAGGGCCCTCCTACGAGCAGTACTTC,CASSQQTGPSYEQYF
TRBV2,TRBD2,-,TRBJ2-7,TGTGCCAGCACTGGGGGGTATAGGACTAGCGGGAAGGGCGAGCAGTACTTC,CASTGGYRTSGKGEQYF
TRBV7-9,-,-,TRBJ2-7,TGTGCCACTTCCGGGACAATCCCCTACGAGCAGTACTTC,CATSGTIPYEQYF
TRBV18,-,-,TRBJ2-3,TGTGCCAGCTCACCGACTAGTCCCCCCAACACAGATACGCAGTATTTT,CASSPTSPPNTDTQYF
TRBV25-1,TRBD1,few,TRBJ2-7,TGTGCCAGCAGTGCCACAGGGGGTGGCGAGCAGTACTTC,CASSATGGGEQYF
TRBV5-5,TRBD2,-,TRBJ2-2,TGTGCCAGCAGCTTGGATTGGACTAGCGGGTACACCGGGGAGCTGTTTTTT,CASSLDWTSGYTGELFF
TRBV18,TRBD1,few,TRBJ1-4,TGTGCCAGCTCACCTTCGGGACAGGGTGTTGAAAAACTGTTTTTT,CASSPSGQGVEKLFF
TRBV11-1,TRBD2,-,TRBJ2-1,TGTGCCAGCGAACGCGGGAGGGGAGATAAAAGGGAGGAGCAATTCTTC,CASERGRGDKREEQFF
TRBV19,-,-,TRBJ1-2,TGTGCCAGTAGTAGCCAACCAGGAGGGAGTGGCTACACCTTC,CASSSQPGGSGYTF
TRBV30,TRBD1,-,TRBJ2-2,TGTGCCTGGAGTAAGAAGGGGGCTTTCGGGGAGCTGTTTTTT,CAWSKKGAFGELFF
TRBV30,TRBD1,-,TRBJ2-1,TGTGCCTGGGCGGGGTGGACAGGGAACAATGAGCAGTTCTTC,CAWAGWTGNNEQFF
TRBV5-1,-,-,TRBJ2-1,TGCGCCAGCAGCTTAGCAGGGGTTGGCAATGAGCAGTTCTTC,CASSLAGVGNEQFF
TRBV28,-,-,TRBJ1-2,TGTGCCAGCAGTTCAGGAAAGGTTGGCTACACCTTC,CASSSGKVGYTF
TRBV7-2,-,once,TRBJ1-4,TGTGCCAGCAGCTTATCGTCCGGGGCAAATGAAAAACTGTTTTTT,CASSLSSGANEKLFF
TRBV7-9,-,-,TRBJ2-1,TGTGCCAGCAGCTTCGGGCTAGCGAGTGATGAGCAGTTCTTC,CASSFGLASDEQFF
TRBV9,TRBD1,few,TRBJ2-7,TGTGCCAGCAGCGTAGCTACAGGGGACAGGGGAATGGGCGAGCAGTACTTC,CASSVATGDRGMGEQYF
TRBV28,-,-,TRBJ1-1,TGTGCCATATGGGACTTGAACACTGAAGCTTTCTTT,CAIWDLNTEAFF
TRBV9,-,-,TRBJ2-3,TGTGCCAGCAGCGTTCAGGCCCTAGGCACAGATACGCAGTATTTT,CASSVQALGTDTQYF
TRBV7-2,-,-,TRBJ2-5,TGTGCCAGCAGCTTAGCGTCCGGGTTAGGGCAAGAGACCCAGTACTTC,CASSLASGLGQETQYF
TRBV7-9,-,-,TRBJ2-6,TGTGCCAGCAGCCCGCGGGTTGGTTCTGGGGCCAACGTCCTGACTTTC,CASSPRVGSGANVLTF
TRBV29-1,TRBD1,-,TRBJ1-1,TGCAGCGTCCTTGGGACAGACCGAGCAATGAACACTGAAGCTTTCTTT,CSVLGTDRAMNTEAFF
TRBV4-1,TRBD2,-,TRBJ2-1,TGCGCCAGCAGCCAAGATTTCGGGGGGACGGGATTACGGCGGGAGAGGGCTGAGCAGTTCTTC,CASSQDFGGTGLRRERAEQFF
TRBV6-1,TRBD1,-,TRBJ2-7,TGTGCCAGCAGGGGGGACAGCTACTACGAGCAGTACTTC,CASRGDSYYEQYF
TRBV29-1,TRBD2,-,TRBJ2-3,TGCAGCGTTGAGGGGACTAGCGGGAGAGATACGCAGTATTTT,CSVEGTSGRDTQYF